This passage covers 13 T cell receptor beta chains from one sample sequenced in a study of blood T cells in healthy people across ages. The authors ran a second PCR of roughly 6 to 12 cycles using a sample-barcoded 5' primer and a J-beta primer mix. TCRdb re-called the 5' RACE reads through MiXCR, storing one row per CDR3 protein. Among roughly 720,000 distinct CDR3 sequences listed, 53% were seen once. Sequenced material: blood. The receptors were sampled from an older man in good health.

The chain employs TRBV6-5 and TRBJ2-7; D is tentatively TRBD1 or TRBD2 (5 bases each). The V gene's germline CDR1 is MNHEY and CDR2 SVGAGI. This CDR3 has 13 residues. V lost 2 bases to trimming and J lost 5 bases, with 10 bases between them. The CDR3 region is CASSYGDGNEQYF. DNA of the CDR3: TGTGCCAGCAGTTACGGGGACGGCAACGAGCAGTACTTC.

The rearrangement joins TRBV20-1 to TRBJ2-1; 15 bases align to TRBD2. The assigned J gene may be wrong: the sequence end matches TRBJ2-7 better. The germline V gene has CDR1 DFQATT and CDR2 SNEGSKA (reference sequence). The CDR3 is 18 residues long. The DNA for the CDR3 is TGCAGTGCTAGAGTTAGGGGACTAGCGGGAGGTTCCTACAATGAGCAGTACTTC. It is translated as CSARVRGLAGGSYNEQYF.

The genes are TRBV4-1 and TRBJ1-1; D remains unclear. Per the germline V gene, CDR1 is MGHRA and CDR2 is YSYEKL. The CDR3 is made up of 14 amino acids. Trimming left V 2 bases short and J 1 base short, with 8 bases between. The CDR3 loop is CASSQRTRNTEAFF. The CDR3 DNA reads as TGCGCCAGCAGCCAACGGACGAGGAACACTGAAGCTTTCTTT.

This clonotype was seen more than once but under ten times. The rearrangement uses TRBV11-2 and TRBJ2-1; D is possibly TRBD2 (5 bases). From germline, CDR1 is SGHAT and CDR2 FQNNGV. This CDR3 contains 14 residues. V dropped 5 bases and J dropped 10 bases, with 18 bases sitting between them. The CDR3 DNA sequence: TGTGCCAGCAGCCCGATGAGGTGGAGCGGCGAGCAGTTCTTC. Protein: CASSPMRWSGEQFF.

The chain joins TRBV25-1 to TRBJ2-1; 9 positions match TRBD2. Trimming cost V 3 bases and J 4 bases; bases outside gene matches: 10. This CDR3 comprises 17 residues. Germline V gene sequence: CDR1 MGHDK, CDR2 SYGVNS. DNA for the CDR3: TGTGCCAGCAGTGATCCAACCCCTAGCGGGACTTACAATGAGCAGTTCTTC. Its protein product is CASSDPTPSGTYNEQFF.

V and J are TRBV6-5 and TRBJ2-3; unclear D gene. From germline, CDR1 is MNHEY and CDR2 SVGAGI. V was shortened by 9 bases and J by 14 bases, with 24 bases between the two germline ends. The CDR3 loop spans 13 amino acids. The CDR3 sequence is CASGPARGRYAYF. In nucleotides, the CDR3 is TGTGCCAGTGGCCCGGCCCGCGGAAGATACGCGTATTTT.

This clonotype showed up just a few times. This chain uses TRBV10-3 with TRBJ2-4; D remains unclear. CDR1 and CDR2 (germline): ENHRY, SYGVKD. The ends were cut back, 6 bases at V and 1 base at J, with 10 bases in the middle. The CDR3 has 14 residues. The CDR3 is CAIRESYAKNIQYF. CDR3 DNA sequence: TGTGCCATCAGGGAATCGTACGCCAAAAACATTCAGTACTTC.

The chain is built from TRBV4-1 and TRBJ2-7, with D hard to call. V was pared by 4 bases and J by 2 bases, with 15 bases between. The germline gives CDR1 MGHRA, CDR2 YSYEKL. CDR3 length: 15 residues. CDR3 sequence reads: CASSPAELTAYEQYF. Here the CDR3 DNA reads TGCGCCAGCAGCCCGGCAGAACTGACCGCCTACGAGCAGTACTTC.

The chain links TRBV6-1 to TRBJ2-5; TRBD1 or TRBD2 may be the D gene (6 bases each). V was trimmed by 0 bases and J by 7 bases, leaving 12 bases between them. CDR1 and CDR2 from the germline V gene are MNHNS and SASEGT. The CDR3 contains 14 residues. The CDR3 region is CASSEAGRGGTQYF. DNA for the CDR3: TGTGCCAGCAGTGAAGCGGGCAGGGGAGGGACCCAGTACTTC.

The chain has TRBV2 and TRBJ2-1; 9 nucleotides align to TRBD1. V dropped 9 bases and J dropped 10; count of bases not matched to a gene: 10. The CDR3 has 13 residues. The germline gives CDR1 SNHLY, CDR2 FYNNEI. The DNA for the CDR3 is TGTGCCAGTAGGACCGGGACAGGGAACGAGCAGTTCTTC. Protein product: CASRTGTGNEQFF.

The genes are TRBV20-1 and TRBJ1-4; TRBD1 matches at 8 bases. The junction had 8 bases not matched to a gene; V was cut back by 6 bases and J by 5 bases. In germline, CDR1 is DFQATT, CDR2 SNEGSKA (reference sequence). The CDR3 extends over 14 amino acids. CDR3 in amino acids: CSARRTGLNEKLFF. The CDR3 coding sequence is TGCAGTGCCAGGCGGACAGGGCTAAATGAAAAACTGTTTTTT.

This clonotype has ten or more counts. CDR3: CASSLESARGSNEQFF. The DNA for the CDR3 is TGTGCCAGCAGCTTAGAGTCGGCTAGGGGAAGTAATGAGCAGTTCTTC. The chain joins TRBV7-2 to TRBJ2-1; D may be TRBD1 (5 bases). CDR1 and CDR2 from the germline V gene are SGHTA and FQGNSA. V was clipped by 1 base and J by 7 bases, with 17 bases between them. CDR3 size: 16 residues.

Only a few counts were recorded for this clonotype. The rearrangement joins TRBV29-1 to TRBJ2-6; no clear D gene. Per the germline V gene, CDR1 is SQVTM and CDR2 is ANQGSEA. This CDR3 is built from 16 residues. V was clipped by 6 bases and J by 2 bases, with 17 bases between them. The CDR3 sequence: CSVAPKAGPGANVLTF. In DNA form, the CDR3 reads TGCAGCGTGGCCCCAAAGGCAGGCCCTGGGGCCAACGTCCTGACTTTC.